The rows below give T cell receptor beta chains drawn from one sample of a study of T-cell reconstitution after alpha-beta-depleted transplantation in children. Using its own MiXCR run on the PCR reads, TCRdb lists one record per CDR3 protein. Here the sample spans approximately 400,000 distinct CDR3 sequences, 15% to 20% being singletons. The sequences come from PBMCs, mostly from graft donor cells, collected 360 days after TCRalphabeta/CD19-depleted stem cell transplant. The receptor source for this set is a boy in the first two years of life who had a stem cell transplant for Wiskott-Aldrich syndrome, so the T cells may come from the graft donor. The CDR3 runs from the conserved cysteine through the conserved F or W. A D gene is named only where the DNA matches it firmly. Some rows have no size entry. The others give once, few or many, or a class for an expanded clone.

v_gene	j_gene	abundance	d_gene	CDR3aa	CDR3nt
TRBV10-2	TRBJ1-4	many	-	CASGRGNEKLFF	TGCGCCAGCGGCAGAGGGAATGAAAAACTGTTTTTT
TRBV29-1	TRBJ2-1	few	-	CSIPRRWGADNEQFF	TGCAGCATCCCTAGGAGGTGGGGGGCGGACAATGAGCAGTTCTTC
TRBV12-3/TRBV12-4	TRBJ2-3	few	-	CASSPGRKSTDTQYF	TGTGCCAGCAGCCCTGGACGGAAGAGCACAGATACGCAGTATTTT
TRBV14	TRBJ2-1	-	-	CASSQEQGMGEQFF	TGTGCCAGCAGCCAAGAGCAGGGGATGGGTGAGCAGTTCTTC
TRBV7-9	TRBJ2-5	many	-	CASSFWRPDLKETQYF	TGTGCCAGCAGCTTTTGGCGGCCCGACCTTAAAGAGACCCAGTACTTC
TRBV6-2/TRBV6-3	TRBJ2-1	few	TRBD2	CASSHLLAGINNEQFF	TGTGCCAGCAGTCACCTACTAGCGGGAATAAATAATGAGCAGTTCTTC
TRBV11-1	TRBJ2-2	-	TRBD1	CASSPGQGVILGTGELFF	TGTGCCAGCAGCCCGGGACAGGGCGTCATCCTGGGCACCGGGGAGCTGTTTTTT
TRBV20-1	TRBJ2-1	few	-	CSGPGSSYNEQFF	TGCAGTGGGCCGGGAAGCTCCTACAATGAGCAGTTCTTC
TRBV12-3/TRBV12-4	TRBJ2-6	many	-	CASRILGSSGANVLTF	TGTGCCAGCAGGATATTGGGGAGCTCTGGGGCCAACGTCCTGACTTTC
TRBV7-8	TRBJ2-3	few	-	CASSPSQGTQYF	TGTGCCAGCAGCCCCTCGCAGGGTACGCAGTATTTT
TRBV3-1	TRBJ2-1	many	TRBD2	CASSQVLAGVSEQFF	TGTGCCAGCAGCCAGGTACTAGCGGGAGTGAGTGAGCAGTTCTTC
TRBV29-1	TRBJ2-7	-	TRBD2	CSVGASGIYEQYF	TGCAGCGTTGGGGCTAGCGGGATCTACGAGCAGTACTTC